What follows are 32 T cell receptor beta chains derived from one specimen sequenced in a study of T cell changes during pregnancy in multiple sclerosis. Assay: immunoSEQ multiplex PCR; the TCRdb copy retains only in-frame clones and omits some. The sample has tens of thousands of clones; around 94% are singletons. This specimen consisted of CD4+ T cells from peripheral blood mononuclear cells, obtained before pregnancy. The receptors derive from a female donor with multiple sclerosis, enrolled in a pregnancy study.

J is TRBJ1-5 and V is TRBV30; D possibly corresponds to TRBD1 (6 bases). Germline-derived CDR1 and CDR2 are GTSNPN and SVGIG (reference sequence). V was trimmed by 0 bases and J by 9 bases, leaving 6 bases between them. The CDR3 loop spans 11 amino acids. Written as DNA, the CDR3 is TGTGCCTGGAGTGTACAGGGGCCCCAGCATTTT. It encodes CAWSVQGPQHF.

The V gene is TRBV7-9, the J gene TRBJ2-3; TRBD2 matches 7 bases. The CDR3 covers 15 residues. Germline CDR1 and CDR2: SEHNR and FQNEAQ (reference sequence). V dropped 6 bases and J dropped 2; count of bases not matched to a gene: 8. The CDR3 loop is CASSSALAATDTQYF. The CDR3 DNA reads as TGTGCCAGCAGTTCGGCTCTAGCGGCCACAGATACGCAGTATTTT.

The genes are TRBV19 and TRBJ2-5, with D hard to call. The CDR3 has 14 residues. V lost 5 bases and J lost 3, with 13 bases in between. CDR1 and CDR2 from the germline V gene are LNHDA and SQIVND (reference sequence). The CDR3 DNA sequence: TGTGCCAGTAGTCCCCCCCAAGAGAAAGAGACCCAGTACTTC. It specifies CASSPPQEKETQYF.

This chain's CDR3 is CASSLTRVTGNTIYF. The CDR3 nucleotides are TGTGCCAGTAGCCTTACCCGGGTTACTGGAAACACCATATATTTT. The J gene is TRBJ1-3, the V gene TRBV19; no reliable D call. This CDR3 is 15 amino acids long. Deletions cut 6 bases from V and 2 bases from J, with 14 bases between. CDR1 is LNHDA, CDR2 SQIVND, per germline (reference sequence).

V is TRBV13 and J is TRBJ1-6, with 7 nucleotides matching TRBD1. Germline lookup yields CDR1 PRHDT and CDR2 FYEKMQ (reference sequence). V lost 4 bases to trimming and J lost 6 bases; unmatched junction nucleotides: 0. This CDR3 region has 13 residues. The CDR3 loop reads CASSYRGNSPLHF. In DNA form, the CDR3 reads TGTGCCAGCAGCTACAGGGGTAATTCACCCCTCCACTTT.

The chain has TRBV7-9 and TRBJ1-4; 8 bases match TRBD1. Germline-derived CDR1 and CDR2 are SEHNR and FQNEAQ (reference sequence). This CDR3 is 15 amino acids long. Unmatched junction bases numbered 5, after V lost 4 bases and J lost 4 bases. Written as DNA, the CDR3 is TGTGCCAGCAGCTCGCAGGGGGCCCTTAATGAAAAACTGTTTTTT. Translated: CASSSQGALNEKLFF.

The rearrangement uses TRBV7-2 and TRBJ2-7; 7 nucleotides align to TRBD1. Germline values: CDR1 SGHTA, CDR2 FQGNSA. This CDR3 has 15 residues. V lost 1 base and J lost 2; bases outside the gene matches: 5. In DNA form, the CDR3 reads TGTGCCAGCAGCTTAGAGGGGGACAGTCCCTACGAGCAGTACTTC. Protein sequence: CASSLEGDSPYEQYF.

V usage is TRBV5-1 and J usage is TRBJ2-5, with 7 positions matching TRBD2. Germline CDR1 is SGHRS and CDR2 is YFSETQ. This CDR3 region has 16 residues. The V and J ends lost 0 bases and 2 bases, in that order; junction bases with no gene match: 7. The CDR3 loop is CASSLAGASGQETQYF. CDR3 DNA sequence: TGCGCCAGCAGCTTGGCCGGCGCTAGCGGACAAGAGACCCAGTACTTC.

The chain uses TRBV19 and TRBJ2-1; D not certain. V lost 5 bases, J lost 2 bases, and 22 bases lay in between. CDR1 and CDR2 from the germline V gene are LNHDA and SQIVND (reference sequence). The CDR3 contains 18 residues. The CDR3, as DNA: TGTGCCAGTAGTGCCCGTTATGCGACTGCCCGAACCTACAATGAGCAGTTCTTC. Translation: CASSARYATARTYNEQFF.

The rearrangement uses TRBV18 and TRBJ2-5; D possibly corresponds to TRBD1 (6 bases). V was trimmed by 4 bases and J by 0 bases, leaving 12 bases between them. CDR1 and CDR2 (germline): KGHSH, LQKENI. CDR3 size: 15 residues. For the CDR3, the DNA is TGTGCCAGCTCACAACAGGGTTTTTACCAAGAGACCCAGTACTTC. As protein: CASSQQGFYQETQYF.

The CDR3, as DNA: TGTGCCACCAGCAGAGAACAGTTAGCCAAAAACATTCAGTACTTC. Translated, it gives CATSREQLAKNIQYF. The chain uses TRBV15 and TRBJ2-4; D is undetermined. The CDR3 runs 15 residues. The germline V and J ends were trimmed by 0 bases and 0 bases, with 6 bases remaining between them. CDR1 is LNHNV, CDR2 YYDKDF, per germline (reference sequence).

This chain connects TRBV4-1 to TRBJ1-5; possibly TRBD1 for D (5 bases). Germline V gives CDR1 MGHRA, CDR2 YSYEKL. V lost 3 bases and J 0 bases, leaving 12 bases between the germline ends. This CDR3 spans 16 amino acids. The CDR3 reads CASSHLGVDSNQPQHF. The CDR3 DNA sequence: TGCGCCAGCAGCCACCTAGGGGTGGATAGCAATCAGCCCCAGCATTTT.

The chain joins TRBV7-8 to TRBJ1-2, with 7 bases identical to TRBD1. The CDR3 has 15 residues. Germline CDR1 reads SGHVS; CDR2 reads FQNEAQ. V was clipped by 1 base and J by 6 bases; unmatched bases: 8. The CDR3 loop is CASSLDPQGENGYTF. The DNA of the CDR3 is TGTGCCAGCAGCTTAGACCCCCAGGGGGAGAATGGCTACACCTTC.

This chain connects TRBV5-1 to TRBJ2-7; D remains ambiguous. The CDR3 loop spans 15 amino acids. Germline-derived CDR1 and CDR2 are SGHRS and YFSETQ. Between the trimmed V and J ends, which lost 2 bases and 0 bases, there was a span of 12 bases. The CDR3 reads CASSFGLRSSYEQYF. As DNA, the CDR3 is TGCGCCAGCAGCTTTGGTCTGAGGAGCTCCTACGAGCAGTACTTC.

This sequence joins TRBV30 and TRBJ2-2, with TRBD1 as a possible D gene (6 bases). This CDR3 is built from 13 residues. Per the germline V gene, CDR1 is GTSNPN and CDR2 is SVGIG (reference sequence). V dropped 3 bases and J dropped 5 bases, with 10 bases sitting between them. In DNA, the CDR3 is TGTGCCTGGAGCGGACAGTCGACCGGGGAGCTGTTTTTT. Translated: CAWSGQSTGELFF.

The chain uses TRBV7-9 and TRBJ2-1, with 9 bases lining up with TRBD2. Per the germline V gene, CDR1 is SEHNR and CDR2 is FQNEAQ (reference sequence). J gave up 7 bases and V 5 bases, and 9 bases lay outside the gene matches. The CDR3 length is 15 residues. The CDR3 coding sequence is TGTGCCAGCAGCCCGATTAGCGGGAGAGGTAATGAGCAGTTCTTC. It translates to CASSPISGRGNEQFF.

The chain uses TRBV9 and TRBJ2-1; D remains ambiguous. CDR3 length: 14 residues. CDR1 SGDLS and CDR2 YYNGEE come from the germline V gene. V gave up 3 bases and J gave up 7 bases, with 14 bases separating them. The chain's CDR3 is CASSDRGSTNEQFF. The CDR3, as DNA: TGTGCCAGCAGCGACCGCGGATCCACAAATGAGCAGTTCTTC. The full variable domain, rest sourced from reference TRBV9 and TRBJ2-1, is DSGVTQTPKHLITATGQRVTLRCSPRSGDLSVYWYQQSLDQGLQFLIQYYNGEERAKGNILERFSAQQFPDLHSELNLSSLELGDSALYFCASSDRGSTNEQFFGPGTRLTVL.

The genes are TRBV2 and TRBJ1-3, with TRBD1 as a possible D gene (6 bases). CDR3 length equals 16 residues. Trimming removed 2 bases at V and 0 bases at J, with 11 bases between. Germline CDR1 reads SNHLY; CDR2 reads FYNNEI. CDR3 in amino acids: CASSELGTPSGNTIYF. The DNA for the CDR3 is TGTGCCAGCAGTGAACTAGGGACACCCTCTGGAAACACCATATATTTT.

CDR3 nucleotide sequence: TGTGCCAGCAGCTCGCTACACAGGGGTGAGCAGTTCTTC. Encoded protein: CASSSLHRGEQFF. The chain couples TRBV5-4 to TRBJ2-1, with 7 bases that match TRBD1. Unmatched junction bases numbered 6, after V lost 3 bases and J lost 9 bases. The CDR3 contains 13 residues. The V gene's germline CDR1 is SGHNT and CDR2 YYREEE (reference sequence). Using reference TRBV5-4 and TRBJ2-1 for the parts outside the CDR3, the full variable domain is ETGVTQSPTHLIKTRGQQVTLRCSSQSGHNTVSWYQQALGQGPQFIFQYYREEENGRGNFPPRFSGLQFPNYSSELNVNALELDDSALYLCASSSLHRGEQFFGPGTRLTVL.

This chain joins TRBV7-3 and TRBJ2-2; 8 bases align to TRBD2. Trimming removed 6 bases from V and 6 bases from J; junction bases left unmatched: 12. CDR1 is SGHTA and CDR2 is FQGTGA in the germline V gene. CDR3 length: 16 amino acids. CDR3 coding DNA: TGTGCCAGCAGTATATCCGGGACTAGAGGGTCCGGGGAGCTGTTTTTT. Amino acids: CASSISGTRGSGELFF.

The V and J genes are TRBV5-1 and TRBJ1-2, with 7 positions matching TRBD1. Germline V gene data show CDR1 as SGHRS and CDR2 as YFSETQ. This CDR3 spans 16 amino acids. The V segment lost 5 bases and the J segment 0 bases; nucleotides outside the gene matches: 10. CDR3 sequence (DNA): TGCGCCAGCAGGAAAGGGACAGACGCATCTAACTATGGCTACACCTTC. Encoded protein: CASRKGTDASNYGYTF.

The count of this clone is one. J is TRBJ2-2 and V is TRBV11-3; the D is unclear. Germline loops: CDR1 SGHNT, CDR2 YENEEA. V dropped 5 bases and J dropped 6 bases, with 10 bases sitting between them. CDR3 size: 13 residues. CDR3: CASSPLGAGELFF. The CDR3 DNA follows: TGTGCCAGCAGCCCACTTGGAGCCGGGGAGCTGTTTTTT.

The chain recombines TRBV10-3 with TRBJ2-3, with 10 positions matching TRBD2. Germline CDR1 is ENHRY and CDR2 is SYGVKD. With 6 bases clipped from V and 4 bases from J, the junction kept 10 bases outside the gene matches. The CDR3 sequence is 16 residues long. DNA of the CDR3: TGTGCCATCAGCGACCCTAGCGGGGGAAGAGCAGATACGCAGTATTTT. Translation: CAISDPSGGRADTQYF.

V gene TRBV7-9 combines with J gene TRBJ1-2; TRBD1 matches 9 bases. Germline V lookup: CDR1 SEHNR, CDR2 FQNEAQ (reference sequence). The V segment lost 7 bases and the J segment 8 bases; nucleotides outside the gene matches: 5. The CDR3 has 12 amino acids. The CDR3 spells CASIQGAGGYTF. The CDR3, as DNA: TGTGCCAGCATACAGGGGGCGGGAGGCTACACCTTC.

V gene TRBV5-4 combines with J gene TRBJ1-1, with 8 bases identical to TRBD1. V lost 3 bases, J lost 2 bases, and 3 bases stayed unmatched. Germline V CDR1 and CDR2: SGHNT, YYREEE (reference sequence). This CDR3 region has 14 residues. CDR3 nucleotides: TGTGCCAGCAGCTACGGACAGGGTAACACTGAAGCTTTCTTT. Translated: CASSYGQGNTEAFF.

The chain joins TRBV10-3 to TRBJ1-5; D is unresolved. CDR1 and CDR2 from the germline V gene are ENHRY and SYGVKD. Deletions cut 4 bases from V and 8 bases from J, with 15 bases between. This CDR3 is built from 14 residues. The CDR3 DNA reads as TGTGCCATCAGTGGGAAGGAGAGGGAAGAGCCCCAGCATTTT. It yields the protein CAISGKEREEPQHF.

The chain has TRBV10-3 and TRBJ2-3; 7 positions agree with TRBD1. Germline loops: CDR1 ENHRY, CDR2 SYGVKD. The CDR3 contains 14 residues. Trimming cost V 4 bases and J 3 bases; bases outside gene matches: 4. DNA of the CDR3: TGTGCCATCAGTGGATACAGGGGAACAGATACGCAGTATTTT. It encodes CAISGYRGTDTQYF.

Only one count was recorded for this clone. This chain uses TRBV5-1 with TRBJ1-4; TRBD1 aligns across 8 bases. The CDR3 consists of 13 residues. V was pared by 4 bases and J by 8 bases, with 4 bases of the junction left unmatched. CDR1 is SGHRS and CDR2 is YFSETQ in the germline V gene. CDR3 residues: CASSTNRGEKLFF. The CDR3 nucleotides read TGCGCCAGCAGCACAAACAGGGGGGAAAAACTGTTTTTT.

The sample holds one count of this clone. Written as DNA, the CDR3 is TGTGCCAGCAGCCTGACAGGGGACTCCTACGAGCAGTACTTC. Amino acid sequence: CASSLTGDSYEQYF. V and J are TRBV9 and TRBJ2-7, with TRBD1 matching over 8 bases. This CDR3 has 14 residues. V lost 4 bases, J lost 0 bases, and 3 bases stayed unmatched. CDR1 and CDR2 from the germline V gene are SGDLS and YYNGEE.

The chain joins TRBV6-1 to TRBJ2-5; TRBD1 matches 10 bases. The CDR3 contains 16 residues. The J segment lost 4 bases and the V segment lost 4 bases, leaving 9 bases of the junction unmatched. CDR1 is MNHNS, CDR2 SASEGT, per germline. The CDR3 DNA reads as TGTGCCAGCAGTGGGGACAGGGGTGCGAAAGGAGAGACCCAGTACTTC. It specifies CASSGDRGAKGETQYF.

The chain uses TRBV2 and TRBJ2-1; 9 bases match TRBD1. The CDR3 extends over 15 amino acids. After removal of 1 base from V and 3 bases from J, the junction contained 1 base not matched to a gene. From germline, CDR1 is SNHLY and CDR2 FYNNEI. The CDR3 reads CASSEDRGHYNEQFF. CDR3 coding DNA: TGTGCCAGCAGTGAAGACAGGGGGCACTACAATGAGCAGTTCTTC.

The chain links TRBV5-4 to TRBJ2-1, with D possibly being TRBD2 (5 bases). The CDR3 spans 12 residues. Germline CDR1 SGHNT, CDR2 YYREEE (reference sequence). Trimming removed 0 bases at V and 12 bases at J, with 10 bases between. CDR3 bases: TGTGCCAGCAGCTTGGACGACTACGGGCAGTTCTTC. Translation: CASSLDDYGQFF.